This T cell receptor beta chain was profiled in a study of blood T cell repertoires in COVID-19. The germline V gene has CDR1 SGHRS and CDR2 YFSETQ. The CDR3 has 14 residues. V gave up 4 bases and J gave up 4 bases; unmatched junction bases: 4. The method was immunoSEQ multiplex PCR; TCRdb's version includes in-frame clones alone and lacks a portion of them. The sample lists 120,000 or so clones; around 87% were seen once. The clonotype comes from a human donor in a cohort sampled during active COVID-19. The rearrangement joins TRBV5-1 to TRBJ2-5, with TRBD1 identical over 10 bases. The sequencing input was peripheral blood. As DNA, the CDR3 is TGCGCCAGCAGCCGTGACAGGGGGCGAGAGACCCAGTACTTC. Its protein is CASSRDRGRETQYF.